The 28 T cell receptor beta chains presented below share a single source sample, sequenced in a study of identifying expanded T cells in peripheral blood (dated by TCRdb to between 2018 and 2020). Receptors were amplified or captured by the immunoSEQ multiplex PCR assay. This is the immuneACCESS table as TCRdb keeps it, with only in-frame sequences that have V and J called. A part of the clones is gone; compared with another copy, unresolved V genes explain less than half, and the rest is unexplained. This sample holds about 100,000 clones; approximately 89% were observed only once. The top ten clones comprise approximately 5.7% of the sample. Sequenced: blood. These TCRs come from a person between 18 and 75 years old in good health.

The rearrangement uses TRBV11-3 and TRBJ2-7; D remains unclear. V was clipped by 0 bases and J by 3 bases, with 12 bases between them. There are 15 residues in the CDR3. The germline CDR1 and CDR2 sequences are SGHNT and YENEEA. The CDR3, as DNA: TGTGCCAGCAGCTTAGACGGTCCGGGTCACTACGAGCAGTACTTC. It codes for CASSLDGPGHYEQYF.

The chain combines TRBV4-3 with TRBJ1-2; 9 positions match TRBD1. The length of the CDR3 is 16 residues. V lost 4 bases to trimming and J lost 3 bases; unmatched junction nucleotides: 9. The V gene's germline CDR1 is LGHNA and CDR2 YSLEER. This CDR3 reads CASSPGQGGVDYGYTF. CDR3 DNA: TGCGCCAGCAGCCCGGGACAGGGAGGTGTGGACTATGGCTACACCTTC.

The rearrangement joins TRBV15 to TRBJ1-1; D remains ambiguous. Germline values: CDR1 LNHNV, CDR2 YYDKDF (reference sequence). Trimming removed 5 bases at V and 6 bases at J, with 10 bases between. The length of the CDR3 is 12 residues. DNA of the CDR3: TGTGCCACCAGCTCAGGCGTTGCTGAAGCTTTCTTT. Its protein product is CATSSGVAEAFF.

This rearrangement joins TRBV5-1 to TRBJ1-4; D not resolved. Between the trimmed V and J ends, which lost 3 bases and 0 bases, there was a span of 6 bases. This CDR3 has 14 amino acids. From germline, CDR1 is SGHRS and CDR2 YFSETQ. The CDR3 coding sequence is TGCGCCAGCAGCTCCGGGGCAACTAATGAAAAACTGTTTTTT. The encoded protein is CASSSGATNEKLFF.

V and J are TRBV18 and TRBJ2-7; the match to TRBD2 covers 8 bases. V dropped 6 bases and J dropped 6; count of bases not matched to a gene: 7. Germline V gene data show CDR1 as KGHSH and CDR2 as LQKENI. The CDR3 loop spans 13 amino acids. CDR3 bases: TGTGCCAGCTCCCCGCCAGCGGGGGCCGAGCAGTACTTC. This codes for CASSPPAGAEQYF.

About this clone itself: Different DNA sequences within this sample yield the same CDR3. The genes are TRBV6-5 and TRBJ1-1, with 7 bases that match TRBD1. Germline values: CDR1 MNHEY, CDR2 SVGAGI. V shed 6 bases and J 2 bases; nucleotides not matched to a gene: 3. The CDR3 contains 13 residues. CDR3 in amino acids: CASRRQGNTEAFF. The CDR3 region has the DNA TGTGCCAGCAGACGACAGGGCAACACTGAAGCTTTCTTT.

The chain carries TRBV7-9 and TRBJ1-3; 9 bases line up with TRBD1. Germline V gives CDR1 SEHNR, CDR2 FQNEAQ (reference sequence). Losses at the gene ends were 5 bases for V and 5 bases for J; bases not matched to a gene: 7. The CDR3 is made up of 15 amino acids. The CDR3 sequence is CASSPRDRDRNTIYF. In nucleotides, the CDR3 is TGTGCCAGCAGCCCCAGGGACAGGGACCGAAACACCATATATTTT.

The chain has TRBV18 and TRBJ2-7; D might be TRBD2 (7 bases). CDR3 size: 15 residues. Germline V gives CDR1 KGHSH, CDR2 LQKENI. V lost 6 bases, J lost 3 bases, and 18 bases lay in between. CDR3 in DNA: TGTGCCAGCTCCCTGCGGGGGCAAACTGACTACGAGCAGTACTTC. This gives the protein CASSLRGQTDYEQYF.

This rearrangement joins TRBV25-1 to TRBJ1-1; TRBD1 aligns across 7 bases. Germline V gives CDR1 MGHDK, CDR2 SYGVNS. Losses at the gene ends were 5 bases for V and 3 bases for J; bases not matched to a gene: 9. The CDR3 has 15 residues. CDR3 region: CASSPTPTGDTEAFF. CDR3 DNA sequence: TGTGCCAGCAGTCCAACGCCCACAGGGGACACTGAAGCTTTCTTT.

The chain is built from TRBV9 and TRBJ1-1, with a weak D call TRBD1 (6 bases). Trimming shortened V by 2 bases and J by 0 bases, and 14 bases separated the two germline ends. The germline CDR1 and CDR2 sequences are SGDLS and YYNGEE. CDR3 length equals 16 residues. CDR3 nucleotides: TGTGCCAGCAGCGTCAGGGGTAACCTCATGAACACTGAAGCTTTCTTT. It translates to CASSVRGNLMNTEAFF.

The V and J genes are TRBV5-4 and TRBJ2-2; TRBD2 agrees at 11 bases. The germline V gene encodes CDR1 SGHNT and CDR2 YYREEE (reference sequence). With V trimmed by 3 bases and J by 1 base, 5 bases remained unmatched. There are 17 residues in the CDR3. The DNA for the CDR3 is TGTGCCAGCAGCTCTGGTACTAGCGGGAGGAACACCGGGGAGCTGTTTTTT. It translates to CASSSGTSGRNTGELFF.

CDR3 nucleotides: TGTGCCAGCAGTGAAGGGGGGGCTCAGCCCCAGCATTTT. Its translation: CASSEGGAQPQHF. The rearrangement uses TRBV6-1 and TRBJ1-5, with D possibly matching TRBD1 (6 bases). Per the germline V gene, CDR1 is MNHNS and CDR2 is SASEGT. This CDR3 contains 13 residues. The germline V and J ends were trimmed by 1 base and 6 bases, with 7 bases remaining between them.

The chain is built from TRBV4-1 and TRBJ1-2; 9 positions agree with TRBD1. With 4 bases clipped from V and 8 bases from J, the junction kept 11 bases outside the gene matches. The germline CDR1 and CDR2 sequences are MGHRA and YSYEKL. The CDR3 has 15 amino acids. The CDR3 is CASSLMTGGSYGYTF. CDR3 nucleotides: TGCGCCAGCAGCCTAATGACAGGGGGGTCGTACGGCTACACCTTC.

The chain carries TRBV18 and TRBJ2-2; TRBD1 matches at 9 bases. Trimming cost V 3 bases and J 6 bases; bases outside gene matches: 5. The germline V gene encodes CDR1 KGHSH and CDR2 LQKENI. There are 15 residues in the CDR3. For the CDR3, the DNA is TGTGCCAGCTCACCCGGGACAGGGCGTGCCGGGGAGCTGTTTTTT. Encoded protein: CASSPGTGRAGELFF.

The chain carries TRBV19 and TRBJ2-1; TRBD2 aligns across 7 bases. J gave up 7 bases and V 5 bases, and 11 bases lay outside the gene matches. CDR1 and CDR2 (germline): LNHDA, SQIVND (reference sequence). The CDR3 is 15 amino acids. The CDR3 sequence is CASSASSAGENEQFF. The DNA of the CDR3 is TGTGCCAGTAGTGCCTCAAGTGCGGGGGAGAATGAGCAGTTCTTC.

The J gene is TRBJ1-3, the V gene TRBV6-1; 8 bases line up with TRBD1. In germline, CDR1 is MNHNS, CDR2 SASEGT. Trimming removed 2 bases from V and 3 bases from J; junction bases left unmatched: 9. The CDR3 spans 17 residues. The CDR3 bases are TGTGCCAGCAGTGAATTTGGGCAGGGGGCGCGTGGAAACACCATATATTTT. Its protein is CASSEFGQGARGNTIYF.

This clone was seen only a few times. The chain employs TRBV21-1 and TRBJ2-2; whether TRBD2, the table's D call, matches the DNA was not checked. TRBV21-1 is annotated as a pseudogene. The CDR3 has 20 amino acids. In nucleotides, the CDR3 is TGTGCCAGCAGCAAACCTAGGGAGGCCTCTAGCGGGAGTGGTACCGGGGAGCTGTTTTTT. It codes for CASSKPREASSGSGTGELFF.

The gene calls are TRBV14 and TRBJ1-4; 7 bases map to TRBD1. There are 20 residues in the CDR3. The trim removed 0 bases at V and 2 bases at J, leaving 15 bases unmatched. Germline V CDR1 and CDR2: SGHDN, FVKESK. The CDR3 loop reads CASSQDSGRGFLTTNEKLFF. Written as DNA, the CDR3 is TGTGCCAGCAGCCAAGATTCGGGCAGGGGGTTTTTGACGACTAATGAAAAACTGTTTTTT.

The genes are TRBV30 and TRBJ2-1, with D unclear. The germline V gene has CDR1 GTSNPN and CDR2 SVGIG (reference sequence). V gave up 0 bases and J gave up 5 bases, with 5 bases separating them. The CDR3 length is 12 residues. In nucleotides, the CDR3 is TGTGCCTGGAGTGTTTACCACAATGAGCAGTTCTTC. Translating it yields CAWSVYHNEQFF.

The gene calls are TRBV19 and TRBJ1-2, with 8 positions matching TRBD1. This CDR3 spans 16 amino acids. The germline V gene encodes CDR1 LNHDA and CDR2 SQIVND (reference sequence). Trimming removed 8 bases from V and 4 bases from J; junction bases left unmatched: 15. The CDR3 here is CASLAGTGGPGYGYTF. The DNA of the CDR3 is TGTGCCAGTCTTGCCGGGACAGGAGGTCCTGGCTATGGCTACACCTTC.

The chain couples TRBV19 to TRBJ2-1; TRBD2 agrees at 12 bases. This CDR3 contains 15 residues. Germline lookup yields CDR1 LNHDA and CDR2 SQIVND (reference sequence). Unmatched junction bases numbered 8, after V lost 5 bases and J lost 9 bases. CDR3 protein: CASSQTSGRGFEQFF. The CDR3, as DNA: TGTGCCAGTAGTCAGACTAGCGGGAGAGGATTTGAGCAGTTCTTC.

V is TRBV12-5 and J is TRBJ2-6; possible D gene TRBD1, 5 bases. The CDR3 length is 16 residues. Germline CDR1 is LGHNT and CDR2 is FRNRAP. V was cut by 2 bases and J by 1 base, with 9 bases left in between. Here the CDR3 reads CASGLSGFSGANVLTF. The CDR3 DNA sequence: TGTGCTAGTGGTTTGTCAGGGTTTTCTGGGGCCAACGTCCTGACTTTC.

V is TRBV4-1 and J is TRBJ2-1; 9 nucleotides align to TRBD1. The J segment lost 8 bases and the V segment lost 5 bases, leaving 10 bases of the junction unmatched. Germline V gives CDR1 MGHRA, CDR2 YSYEKL. CDR3 length equals 15 residues. The CDR3 bases are TGCGCCAGCAGCTCCTCTCCGGGACAGGGCTATGAGCAGTTCTTC. It is translated as CASSSSPGQGYEQFF.

The rearrangement uses TRBV19 and TRBJ2-3; D gene uncertain. This CDR3 is built from 14 residues. The V end was cut by 7 bases, the J end by 4 bases, with 15 bases between. Germline V CDR1 and CDR2: LNHDA, SQIVND (reference sequence). The CDR3: CASKGQTSADTQYF. The CDR3 DNA is TGTGCCAGTAAGGGTCAGACTTCGGCAGATACGCAGTATTTT.

Note on this clone: Other nucleotide sequences in the sample specify the same CDR3. V is TRBV29-1 and J is TRBJ2-5, with unresolved D. V lost 5 bases to trimming and J lost 2 bases, with 3 bases between them. CDR3 size: 10 residues. Looked up from germline, CDR1 is SQVTM and CDR2 is ANQGSEA. The DNA for the CDR3 is TGCAGCGTTTCGCAAGAGACCCAGTACTTC. Encoded protein: CSVSQETQYF.

J is TRBJ1-5 and V is TRBV6-5; the D is unclear. The germline V and J ends were trimmed by 0 bases and 0 bases, with 9 bases remaining between them. Germline V gene lookup returns CDR1 MNHEY and CDR2 SVGAGI. The CDR3 consists of 16 residues. This CDR3 reads CASSYSIQTSNQPQHF. In DNA form, the CDR3 reads TGTGCCAGCAGTTACTCAATACAAACTAGCAATCAGCCCCAGCATTTT.

This clone was recorded once. The V call is TRBV12-5, the J call TRBJ2-1; D remains ambiguous. Per the germline V gene, CDR1 is LGHNT and CDR2 is FRNRAP. The CDR3 spans 11 residues. The V end lost 0 bases, the J end lost 10 bases, and 4 bases lay between the germline ends. The CDR3 sequence: CASGLVREQFF. The CDR3 nucleotides are TGTGCTAGTGGTTTGGTCAGGGAGCAGTTCTTC.

V usage is TRBV5-1 and J usage is TRBJ1-3; no clear D. Per germline, CDR1 SGHRS and CDR2 YFSETQ. Trimming removed 3 bases from V and 0 bases from J, with 10 bases in between. The CDR3 totals 15 residues. CDR3 DNA sequence: TGCGCCAGCAGCTCAACACAAGGCTCTGGAAACACCATATATTTT. Its protein is CASSSTQGSGNTIYF.